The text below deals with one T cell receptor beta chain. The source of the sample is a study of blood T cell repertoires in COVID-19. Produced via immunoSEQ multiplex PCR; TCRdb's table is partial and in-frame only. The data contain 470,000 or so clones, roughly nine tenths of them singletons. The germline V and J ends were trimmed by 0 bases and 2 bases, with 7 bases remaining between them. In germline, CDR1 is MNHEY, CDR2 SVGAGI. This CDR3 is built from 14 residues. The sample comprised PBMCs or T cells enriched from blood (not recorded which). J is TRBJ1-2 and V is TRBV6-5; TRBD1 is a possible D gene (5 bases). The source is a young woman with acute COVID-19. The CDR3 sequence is CASSYSYRNYGYTF. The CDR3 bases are TGTGCCAGCAGTTACTCGTACAGGAACTATGGCTACACCTTC.